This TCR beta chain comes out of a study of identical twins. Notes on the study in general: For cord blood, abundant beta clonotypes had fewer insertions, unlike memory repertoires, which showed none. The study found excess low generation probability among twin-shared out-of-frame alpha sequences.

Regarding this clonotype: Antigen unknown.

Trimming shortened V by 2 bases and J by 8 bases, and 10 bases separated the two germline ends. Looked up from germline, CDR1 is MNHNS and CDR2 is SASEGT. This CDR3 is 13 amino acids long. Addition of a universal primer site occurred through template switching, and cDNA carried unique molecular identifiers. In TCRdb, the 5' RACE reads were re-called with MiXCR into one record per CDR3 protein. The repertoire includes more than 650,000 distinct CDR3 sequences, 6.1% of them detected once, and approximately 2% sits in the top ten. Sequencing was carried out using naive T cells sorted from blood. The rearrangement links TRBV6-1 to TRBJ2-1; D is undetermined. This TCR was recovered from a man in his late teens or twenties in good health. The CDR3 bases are TGTGCCAGCAGTGAAAGTCAAGCTCATGAGCAGTTCTTC. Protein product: CASSESQAHEQFF.